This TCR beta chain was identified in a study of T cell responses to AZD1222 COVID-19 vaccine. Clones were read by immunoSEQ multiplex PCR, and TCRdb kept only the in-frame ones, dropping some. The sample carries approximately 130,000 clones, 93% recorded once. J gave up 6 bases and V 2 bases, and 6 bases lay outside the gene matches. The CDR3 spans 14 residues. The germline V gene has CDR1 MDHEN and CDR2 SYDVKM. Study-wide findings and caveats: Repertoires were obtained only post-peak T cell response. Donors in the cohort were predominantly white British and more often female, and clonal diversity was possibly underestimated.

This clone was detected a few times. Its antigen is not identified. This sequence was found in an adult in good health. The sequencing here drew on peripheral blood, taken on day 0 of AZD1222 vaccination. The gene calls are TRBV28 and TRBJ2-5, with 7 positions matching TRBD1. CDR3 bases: TGTGCCAGCAGTTTAATTCAGGGGGACAAGACCCAGTACTTC. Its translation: CASSLIQGDKTQYF.